One and the same sample provided the 17 T cell receptor beta chains below, sequenced in a study of OX40 agonist ivuxolimab in advanced cancers. Assay used: immunoSEQ multiplex PCR; TCRdb lists only in-frame clones, some missing. Here the sample spans about 50,000 clones, less than 85% being singletons. Sequenced here: CD4+ or CD8+ T cells sorted from blood, sampled in a trial of the OX40 agonist ivuxolimab. The receptors derive from an adult with an advanced solid tumor such as melanoma, head and neck, liver or kidney cancer.

The chain joins TRBV10-3 to TRBJ1-1; D unresolved. V lost 6 bases and J 6 bases, leaving 11 bases between the germline ends. This CDR3 has 12 amino acids. Per the germline V gene, CDR1 is ENHRY and CDR2 is SYGVKD. This chain's CDR3 is CAISPRGSEAFF. The CDR3 DNA is TGTGCCATCAGCCCCCGGGGATCTGAAGCTTTCTTT.

The chain links TRBV6-1 to TRBJ1-1, with 7 bases lining up with TRBD1. The CDR3 length is 13 residues. From germline, CDR1 is MNHNS and CDR2 SASEGT. With 6 bases clipped from V and 3 bases from J, the junction kept 4 bases outside the gene matches. The CDR3 loop reads CASSRDRDTEAFF. CDR3 coding DNA: TGTGCCAGCAGCCGAGACAGGGACACTGAAGCTTTCTTT.

The chain couples TRBV6-1 to TRBJ1-5; 7 bases map to TRBD1. The length of the CDR3 is 13 residues. Germline CDR1 is MNHNS and CDR2 is SASEGT. With 6 bases clipped from V and 4 bases from J, the junction kept 3 bases outside the gene matches. CDR3 in amino acids: CASSGTANQPQHF. The CDR3 DNA reads as TGTGCCAGCAGCGGGACAGCTAATCAGCCCCAGCATTTT.

This chain joins TRBV7-9 and TRBJ2-5; D might be TRBD1 or TRBD2, each matching 5 bases. Germline CDR1 SEHNR, CDR2 FQNEAQ (reference sequence). The V end was cut by 7 bases, the J end by 4 bases, with 16 bases between. CDR3 length: 14 residues. The CDR3 bases are TGTGCCAGCACCAAGAGCGGTGGGGGAGAGACCCAGTACTTC. This gives the protein CASTKSGGGETQYF.

Only a few counts were recorded for this clone. The rearrangement links TRBV4-2 to TRBJ2-3, with TRBD2 identical over 8 bases. The J segment lost 2 bases and the V segment lost 1 base, leaving 5 bases of the junction unmatched. Per germline, CDR1 LGHNA and CDR2 YNFKEQ. This CDR3 has 16 residues. The chain's CDR3 is CASSQGTSGDTDTQYF. The CDR3 nucleotides read TGTGCCAGCAGCCAAGGAACTAGCGGAGACACAGATACGCAGTATTTT.

This clone was recorded a few times. V is TRBV28 and J is TRBJ1-3; D unclear. Germline CDR1 is MDHEN and CDR2 is SYDVKM. Trimming took 7 bases from V and 2 from J, leaving 12 bases between them. The CDR3 runs to 14 residues. The CDR3 sequence is CASTETGTGNTIYF. DNA of the CDR3: TGTGCCAGCACCGAGACCGGGACTGGAAACACCATATATTTT.

CDR3 DNA sequence: TGTGCCAGCAGCCGTAACAGGGGCGCATCTCTATCTGCTAACTATGGCTACACCTTC. Its translation: CASSRNRGASLSANYGYTF. The rearrangement joins TRBV14 to TRBJ1-2; 7 nucleotides match TRBD1. Germline CDR1 and CDR2: SGHDN and FVKESK. The ends lost 4 bases at V and 0 bases at J; junction bases unmatched: 17. The CDR3 loop spans 19 amino acids. The variable domain in full, with the rest retrieved from reference TRBV14 and TRBJ1-2, is EAGVTQFPSHSVIEKGQTVTLRCDPISGHDNLYWYRRVMGKEIKFLLHFVKESKQDESGMPNNRFLAERTGGTYSTLKVQPAELEDSGVYFCASSRNRGASLSANYGYTFGSGTRLTVV.

The chain carries TRBV19 and TRBJ2-5, with 7 bases that match TRBD2. The trim removed 5 bases at V and 5 bases at J, leaving 5 bases unmatched. The CDR3 contains 13 residues. The germline V gene encodes CDR1 LNHDA and CDR2 SQIVND (reference sequence). The chain's CDR3 is CASSARESETQYF. CDR3 DNA: TGTGCCAGTAGTGCGCGGGAGTCCGAGACCCAGTACTTC.

This clone was seen just once. The genes are TRBV7-6 and TRBJ2-7; D possibly matches TRBD1 or TRBD2 (6 bases each). V lost 3 bases, J lost 1 base, and 16 bases lay in between. CDR1 and CDR2 from the germline V gene are SGHVS and FNYEAQ. The CDR3 is made up of 16 amino acids. The CDR3, as DNA: TGTGCCAGCAGCTTCACATTAGGGGGGCTGTCCTACGAGCAGTACTTC. This sequence encodes CASSFTLGGLSYEQYF.

V and J are TRBV6-4 and TRBJ2-1; D unclear. Trimming took 2 bases from V and 7 from J, leaving 6 bases between them. CDR3 length: 12 amino acids. Germline-derived CDR1 and CDR2 are MRHNA and SNTAGT. The CDR3 sequence: CASSDVGNEQFF. The DNA of the CDR3 is TGTGCCAGCAGTGACGTGGGAAATGAGCAGTTCTTC.

This clone occurred once. This chain links TRBV7-3 with TRBJ2-5; maybe TRBD2 (5 bases). The V and J ends lost 3 bases and 1 base respectively, with 12 bases between them. From germline, CDR1 is SGHTA and CDR2 FQGTGA. This CDR3 is built from 15 residues. Here the CDR3 reads CASSFQLGGQETQYF. The CDR3 DNA follows: TGTGCCAGCAGCTTCCAACTAGGAGGCCAAGAGACCCAGTACTTC.

V usage is TRBV16 and J usage is TRBJ2-1; D is ambiguous. Germline CDR1 and CDR2: KGHSY and FQNENV. Trimming cost V 7 bases and J 3 bases, with 16 bases left between them. This CDR3 spans 15 amino acids. The CDR3 sequence is CASIPNGPGYNEQFF. The CDR3 DNA is TGTGCCAGCATTCCCAACGGGCCCGGCTACAATGAGCAGTTCTTC.

This clone came up a few times. The chain has TRBV7-9 and TRBJ2-7; TRBD2 is a possible D gene (6 bases). Looked up from germline, CDR1 is SEHNR and CDR2 is FQNEAQ (reference sequence). Trimming pared 4 bases from V and 4 bases from J, leaving 14 bases between. This CDR3 has 14 residues. The CDR3 coding sequence is TGTGCCAGCAGCTGGGGCGGGGCCTCGTACGAGCAGTACTTC. Translated: CASSWGGASYEQYF.

The chain couples TRBV30 to TRBJ1-5; TRBD1 is a possible D gene (6 bases). The germline CDR1 and CDR2 sequences are GTSNPN and SVGIG (reference sequence). The CDR3 length is 19 residues. The V gene lost 0 bases and the J gene lost 2 bases, with 23 bases spanning the gap. The DNA for the CDR3 is TGTGCCTGGAGTGTATGGGCACCAGGGGCTACGCGTGGCAATCAGCCCCAGCATTTT. This translates into CAWSVWAPGATRGNQPQHF.

This clone was detected once. CDR3 sequence reads: CAISEPTGRGYTF. In DNA form, the CDR3 reads TGTGCCATCAGTGAGCCGACAGGGCGTGGCTACACCTTC. This rearrangement joins TRBV10-3 to TRBJ1-2; TRBD1 aligns across 7 bases. CDR3 length equals 13 residues. The trim removed 2 bases at V and 7 bases at J, leaving 4 bases unmatched. In germline, CDR1 is ENHRY, CDR2 SYGVKD.

V usage is TRBV11-2 and J usage is TRBJ1-2; tentative D call: TRBD1 (5 bases). This CDR3 has 15 amino acids. V shed 3 bases and J shed 2 bases, with 13 bases lying between them. Germline CDR1 and CDR2: SGHAT and FQNNGV. The CDR3: CASSLDPGGNYGYTF. In DNA form, the CDR3 reads TGTGCCAGCAGCTTGGACCCCGGGGGGAACTATGGCTACACCTTC.

The gene calls are TRBV11-2 and TRBJ2-3, with D maybe TRBD2 (5 bases). Trimming stripped 5 bases from V and 2 bases from J, with 11 bases between. CDR3 length: 14 amino acids. Germline CDR1 reads SGHAT; CDR2 reads FQNNGV. This chain's CDR3 is CASSATRDTDTQYF. CDR3 DNA: TGTGCCAGCAGCGCAACCCGGGACACAGATACGCAGTATTTT.